This T cell receptor beta chain was found in a study of blood T cells in healthy people across ages. A J-beta primer mix and a sample-barcoded 5' primer were used in a second PCR of about 6 to 12 cycles. Via MiXCR, TCRdb re-called the 5' RACE reads, giving one row per CDR3 protein. The sample has some 700,000 distinct CDR3 sequences, 22% seen once. CDR1 is KGHSH, CDR2 LQKENI, per germline. The J segment lost 0 bases and the V segment lost 2 bases, leaving 7 bases of the junction unmatched. CDR3 length: 17 amino acids. The V and J genes are TRBV18 and TRBJ1-1; the match to TRBD1 covers 9 bases. The sequence was collected from a man aged 65 to 85 in good health. Sequenced input: blood. The CDR3 is CASSPGQGTRLNTEAFF. In DNA form, the CDR3 reads TGTGCCAGCTCACCAGGACAGGGGACGAGGTTGAACACTGAAGCTTTCTTT.